A selection of T cell receptor beta chains follows, all from one sample in a study of immune cell composition in non-small cell lung cancer. This table comes from immunoSEQ multiplex PCR, and its TCRdb copy is limited to in-frame clones, with some not included. The table includes about 7,600 clones, roughly 80% detected once. The sequenced sample consisted of lung tumor tissue. Receptors were obtained from a human donor with non-small cell lung cancer. Both conserved end residues are part of each CDR3. The D gene is left open where the match is weak. A row's size may be missing; if present it is once, few, many or a size class.

clone_size,v_call,j_call,d_call,cdr3_nt,cdr3_aa
.,TRBV5-4,TRBJ2-5,.,TGTGCCAGCAGCTTGGCCGGACACCTCAGCCGTTATTTGTACTTC,CASSLAGHLSRYLYF
.,TRBV4-2,TRBJ2-2,.,TGTGCCAGCAGCCAAGTTTTTGGGTCTAGCCCGGGGGCCGGGGAGCTGTTTTTT,CASSQVFGSSPGAGELFF
.,TRBV7-4,TRBJ1-5,.,TGTGCCAGCAGCCCAGCCCAGGGAGTCGGGCAGCCCCAGCATTTT,CASSPAQGVGQPQHF
.,TRBV4-3,TRBJ1-6,.,TGCGCCAGCAGCCCAGAATATCGGGACCTCAACACGAATTCACCCCTCCACTTT,CASSPEYRDLNTNSPLHF
.,TRBV28,TRBJ2-7,TRBD2,TGTGCCAGCATATCCGGGACTAGGTCCTACGAGCAGTACTTC,CASISGTRSYEQYF
.,TRBV25-1,TRBJ2-7,.,TGTGCCAGCAGTGAATTCTACGAGCAGTACTTC,CASSEFYEQYF
.,TRBV10-3,TRBJ1-2,.,TGTGCCATCAGCGGGACGGATTATTATGGCTACACCTTC,CAISGTDYYGYTF
.,TRBV7-7,TRBJ1-5,.,TGTGCTAGCAGTCGGACAGTCTCTAGCAATCAGCCCCAGCATTTT,CASSRTVSSNQPQHF
.,TRBV7-2,TRBJ2-7,.,TGTGCCAGCAGCCCCCTCTACGAGCAGTACTTC,CASSPLYEQYF
.,TRBV18,TRBJ2-4,.,TGTGCCAGCTCACCACCTACGGACGGGAGAAAAAACATTCAGTACTTC,CASSPPTDGRKNIQYF
.,TRBV2,TRBJ2-7,TRBD2,TGTGCCAGCAGTGAAGCGCTTCAAGCGGGGGGCCTCTACGAGCAGTACTTC,CASSEALQAGGLYEQYF
.,TRBV10-3,TRBJ1-2,.,TGTGCCATCAGTGAAGGTGCCTATGGCTACACCTTC,CAISEGAYGYTF
medium-sized,TRBV19,TRBJ2-4,.,TGTGCCAGTAGTATAGCACTAGCCAAGGTGGACATTCAGTACTTC,CASSIALAKVDIQYF
few,TRBV7-2,TRBJ1-2,TRBD1,TGTGCCAGCAGCCCCGACAGGGGGCATGTTCTTGGTGGCTACACCTTC,CASSPDRGHVLGGYTF
few,TRBV7-2,TRBJ1-4,TRBD1,TGTGCCAGCAGCCCATTCGGGACAGTTGAAAAACTGTTTTTT,CASSPFGTVEKLFF
.,TRBV11-3,TRBJ2-1,.,TGTGCCAGCAGCCCATCGTGGCGGGACTCAAAAGATCCTGAGCAGTTCTTC,CASSPSWRDSKDPEQFF
.,TRBV7-2,TRBJ2-1,TRBD1,TGTGCCAGCAGCTTAGGACAGGGCACCTACAATGAGCAGTTCTTC,CASSLGQGTYNEQFF
.,TRBV4-2,TRBJ1-5,.,TGTGCCAGCAGCTATTTACAGGGCGGGTATCAGCCCCAGCATTTT,CASSYLQGGYQPQHF
.,TRBV29-1,TRBJ1-2,.,TGCAGCGTCGGGGGGTGGGACTATGGCTACACCTTC,CSVGGWDYGYTF
.,TRBV5-6,TRBJ1-4,.,TGTGCCAGCAGCTTGGGAGGACGTCGTGAAAAACTGTTTTTT,CASSLGGRREKLFF
.,TRBV7-2,TRBJ2-2,TRBD1,TGTGCCAGCAGCAAGGACAGGGGTCCCGGGGAGCTGTTTTTT,CASSKDRGPGELFF
.,TRBV5-5,TRBJ1-5,.,TGTGCCAGCAGCTTAATAGGGCAGCCCCAGCATTTT,CASSLIGQPQHF
.,TRBV9,TRBJ1-2,TRBD1,TGTGCCAGCAGCGTTGGACAGGATAAACATGGCTACACCTTC,CASSVGQDKHGYTF
.,TRBV18,TRBJ1-3,.,TGTGCCAGCTCACCCGACGGGGGCCGGTCTTCTGGAAACACCATATATTTT,CASSPDGGRSSGNTIYF
.,TRBV5-6,TRBJ2-1,TRBD2,TGTGCCAGCAACCCCGGGGTGGGACTATCAACCAATGAGCAGTTCTTC,CASNPGVGLSTNEQFF
.,TRBV4-2,TRBJ2-7,.,TGTGCCAGCAGCCAAGCTGGGGGCTCGTGGGAGCAGTACTTC,CASSQAGGSWEQYF
.,TRBV11-2,TRBJ2-1,.,TGTGCCAGCAGCCCACTAGGGACTTCCTACAATGAGCAGTTCTTC,CASSPLGTSYNEQFF
.,TRBV11-1,TRBJ2-2,TRBD1,TGTGCCAGCAGCTTAGCAGGGGGCGCCGGGGAGCTGTTTTTT,CASSLAGGAGELFF
.,TRBV19,TRBJ2-2,.,TGTGCCAGTAGTATACAGGGCAGCTCGGTACTGTTTTTT,CASSIQGSSVLFF
.,TRBV25-1,TRBJ2-1,TRBD2,TGTGCCAGCAGTGGCCCACTAGCGGGGGACTACAATGAGCAGTTCTTC,CASSGPLAGDYNEQFF
.,TRBV5-1,TRBJ1-1,.,TGCGCCAGCAGCTCATTACAGGGTGAAGCTTTCTTT,CASSSLQGEAFF
.,TRBV9,TRBJ1-4,.,TGTGCCAGCAGCGTAGGTGGGGGACCTTCAACTAATGAAAAACTGTTTTTT,CASSVGGGPSTNEKLFF
.,TRBV28,TRBJ2-2,TRBD1,TGTGTCTGCAGGACAGGGAACACCGGGGAGCTGTTTTTT,CVCRTGNTGELFF
.,TRBV4-3,TRBJ2-4,TRBD1,TGCGCCAGCAGCCAAGTCATGGGACAGGGGATGCAAAACATTCAGTACTTC,CASSQVMGQGMQNIQYF
.,TRBV11-2,TRBJ2-3,.,TGTGCCAGCAGCGCCGGGATGGGGCGGCGGGCAGATACGCAGTATTTT,CASSAGMGRRADTQYF
once,TRBV5-4,TRBJ1-1,TRBD1,TGTGCCAGCAGCGCCGGGACAGGGCTATTGAACACTGAAGCTTTCTTT,CASSAGTGLLNTEAFF
few,TRBV7-2,TRBJ1-5,.,TGTGCCAGCAGCCCGACAAGATATAGCAATCAGCCCCAGCATTTT,CASSPTRYSNQPQHF
.,TRBV29-1,TRBJ2-3,TRBD2,TGCAGGTTGCCCCGTCGGCGGGGGAACACAGATACGCAGTATTTT,CRLPRRRGNTDTQYF
.,TRBV21-1,TRBJ1-1,.,TGTGCCAGCAGCGCGGGACAGGGGATTTCTGAAGCTTTCTTT,CASSAGQGISEAFF